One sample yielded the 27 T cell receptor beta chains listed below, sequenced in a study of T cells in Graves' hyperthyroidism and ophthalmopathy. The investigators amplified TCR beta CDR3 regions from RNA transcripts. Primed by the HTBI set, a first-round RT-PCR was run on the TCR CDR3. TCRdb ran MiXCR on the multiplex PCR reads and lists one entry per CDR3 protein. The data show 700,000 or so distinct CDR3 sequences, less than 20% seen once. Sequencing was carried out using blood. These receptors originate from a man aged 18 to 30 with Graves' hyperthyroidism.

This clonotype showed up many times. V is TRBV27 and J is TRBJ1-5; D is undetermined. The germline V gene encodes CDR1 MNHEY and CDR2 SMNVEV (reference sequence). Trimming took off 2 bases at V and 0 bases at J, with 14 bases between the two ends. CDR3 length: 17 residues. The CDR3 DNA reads TGTGCCAGCAGTTTACATAACCCGGGTTATAGCAATCAGCCCCAGCATTTT. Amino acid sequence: CASSLHNPGYSNQPQHF.

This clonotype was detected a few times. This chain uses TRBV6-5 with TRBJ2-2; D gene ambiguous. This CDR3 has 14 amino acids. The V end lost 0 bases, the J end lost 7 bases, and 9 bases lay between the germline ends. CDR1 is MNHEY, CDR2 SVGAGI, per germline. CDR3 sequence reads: CASSYSIEGGELFF. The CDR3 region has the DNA TGTGCCAGCAGTTACTCGATTGAAGGCGGGGAGCTGTTTTTT.

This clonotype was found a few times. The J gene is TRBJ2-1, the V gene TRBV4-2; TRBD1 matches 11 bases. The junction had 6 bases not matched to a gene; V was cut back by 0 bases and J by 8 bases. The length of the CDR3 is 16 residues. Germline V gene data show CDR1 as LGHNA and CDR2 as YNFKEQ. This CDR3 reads CASSQEGQGALDEQFF. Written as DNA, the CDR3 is TGTGCCAGCAGCCAAGAAGGACAGGGGGCTCTGGATGAGCAGTTCTTC.

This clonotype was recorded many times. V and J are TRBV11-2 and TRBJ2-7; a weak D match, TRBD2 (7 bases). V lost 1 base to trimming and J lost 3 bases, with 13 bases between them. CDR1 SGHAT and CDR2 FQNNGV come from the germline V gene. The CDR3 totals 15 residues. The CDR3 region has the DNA TGTGCCAGCAGCTTAGGGTCAGGGGACTACTACGAGCAGTACTTC. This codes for CASSLGSGDYYEQYF.

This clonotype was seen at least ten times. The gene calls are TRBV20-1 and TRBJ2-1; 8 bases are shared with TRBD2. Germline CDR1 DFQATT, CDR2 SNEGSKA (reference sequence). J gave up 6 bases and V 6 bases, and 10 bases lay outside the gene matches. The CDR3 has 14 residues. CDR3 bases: TGCAGTGCCGGGGGTAGCGGGACTCCCAATGAGCAGTTCTTC. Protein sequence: CSAGGSGTPNEQFF.

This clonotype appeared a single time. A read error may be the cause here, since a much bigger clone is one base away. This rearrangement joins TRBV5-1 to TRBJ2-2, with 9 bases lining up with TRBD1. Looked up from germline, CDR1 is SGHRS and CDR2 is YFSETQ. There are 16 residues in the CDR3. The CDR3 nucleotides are TGCGTCAGCAGCTCACACAGGGGGCGTAGCACCGGGGAGCTGTTTTTT. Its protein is CVSSSHRGRSTGELFF.

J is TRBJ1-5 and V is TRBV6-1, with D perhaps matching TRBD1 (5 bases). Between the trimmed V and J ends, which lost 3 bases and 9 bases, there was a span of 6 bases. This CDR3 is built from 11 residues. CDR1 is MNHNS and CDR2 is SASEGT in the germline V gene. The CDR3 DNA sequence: TGTGCCAGCAGTGACGGGGGGCCCCAGCATTTT. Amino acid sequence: CASSDGGPQHF.

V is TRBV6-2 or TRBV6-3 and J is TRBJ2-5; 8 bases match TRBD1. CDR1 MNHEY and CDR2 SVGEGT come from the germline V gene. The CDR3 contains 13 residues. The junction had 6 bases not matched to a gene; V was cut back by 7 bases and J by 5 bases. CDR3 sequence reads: CASTRQGRETQYF. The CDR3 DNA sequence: TGTGCCAGCACCAGACAGGGGAGGGAGACCCAGTACTTC.

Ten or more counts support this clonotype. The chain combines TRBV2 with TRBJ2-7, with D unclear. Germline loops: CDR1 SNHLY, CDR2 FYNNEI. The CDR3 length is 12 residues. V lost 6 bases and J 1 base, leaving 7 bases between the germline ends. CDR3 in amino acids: CASSGDSYEQYF. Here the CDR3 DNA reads TGTGCCAGCAGCGGCGATTCCTACGAGCAGTACTTC.

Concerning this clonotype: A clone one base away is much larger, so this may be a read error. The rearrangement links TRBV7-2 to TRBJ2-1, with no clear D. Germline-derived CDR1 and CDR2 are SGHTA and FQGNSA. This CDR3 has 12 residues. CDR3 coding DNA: TGTGCCAGCAGCTTAGATGACAATGGGCAGTTCTTC. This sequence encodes CASSLDDNGQFF. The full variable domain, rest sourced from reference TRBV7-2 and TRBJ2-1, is GAGVSQSPSNKVTEKGKDVELRCDPISGHTALYWYRQSLGQGLEFLIYFQGNSAPDKSGLPSDRFSAERTGGSVSTLTIQRTQQEDSAVYLCASSLDDNGQFFGPGTRLTVL.

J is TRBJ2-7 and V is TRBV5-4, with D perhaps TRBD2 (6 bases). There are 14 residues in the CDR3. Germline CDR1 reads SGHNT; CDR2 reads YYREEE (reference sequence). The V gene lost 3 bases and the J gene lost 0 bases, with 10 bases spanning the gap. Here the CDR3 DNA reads TGTGCCAGCAGCTCGGACTATGGCTCCTACGAGCAGTACTTC. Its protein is CASSSDYGSYEQYF.

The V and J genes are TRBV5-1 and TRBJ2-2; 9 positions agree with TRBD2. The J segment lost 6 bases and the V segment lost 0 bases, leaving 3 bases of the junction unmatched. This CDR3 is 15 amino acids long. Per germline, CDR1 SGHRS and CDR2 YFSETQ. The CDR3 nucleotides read TGCGCCAGCAGCTTGGAGCGGGAGGAAGCCGGGGAGCTGTTTTTT. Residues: CASSLEREEAGELFF.

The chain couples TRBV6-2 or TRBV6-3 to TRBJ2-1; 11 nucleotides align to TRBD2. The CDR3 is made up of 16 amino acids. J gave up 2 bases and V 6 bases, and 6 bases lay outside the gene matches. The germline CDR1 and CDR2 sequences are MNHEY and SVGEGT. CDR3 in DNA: TGTGCCAGCAGCCTTACTAGCGGGAGTACCTACAATGAGCAGTTCTTC. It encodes CASSLTSGSTYNEQFF.

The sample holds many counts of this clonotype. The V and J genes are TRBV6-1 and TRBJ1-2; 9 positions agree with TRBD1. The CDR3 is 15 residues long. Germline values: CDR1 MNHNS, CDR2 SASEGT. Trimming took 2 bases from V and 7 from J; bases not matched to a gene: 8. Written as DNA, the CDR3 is TGTGCCAGCAGTGAAACAGGGGGCGAAATGGGTGGCTACACCTTC. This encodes CASSETGGEMGGYTF.

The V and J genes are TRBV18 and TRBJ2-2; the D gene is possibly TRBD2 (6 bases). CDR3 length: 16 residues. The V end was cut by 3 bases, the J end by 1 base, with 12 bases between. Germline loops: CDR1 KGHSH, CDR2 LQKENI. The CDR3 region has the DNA TGTGCCAGCTCACCTCGCCTAGCGAGGAACACCGGGGAGCTGTTTTTT. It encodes CASSPRLARNTGELFF.

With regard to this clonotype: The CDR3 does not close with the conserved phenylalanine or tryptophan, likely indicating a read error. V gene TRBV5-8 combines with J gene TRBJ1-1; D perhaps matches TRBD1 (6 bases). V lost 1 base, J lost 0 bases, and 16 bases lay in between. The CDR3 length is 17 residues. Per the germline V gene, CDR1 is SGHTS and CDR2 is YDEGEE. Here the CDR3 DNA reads TGTGCCAGCAGCTTGATGCCACAGGGCGAAGTGAACACTGAAGCTTTCCTT. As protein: CASSLMPQGEVNTEAFL.

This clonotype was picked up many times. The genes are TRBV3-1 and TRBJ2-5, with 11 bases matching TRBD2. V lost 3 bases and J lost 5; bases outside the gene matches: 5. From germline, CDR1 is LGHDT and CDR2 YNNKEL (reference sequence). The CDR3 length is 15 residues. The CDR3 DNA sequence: TGTGCCAGCAGCCATACTAGCGGGAGTAGGGAGACCCAGTACTTC. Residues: CASSHTSGSRETQYF.

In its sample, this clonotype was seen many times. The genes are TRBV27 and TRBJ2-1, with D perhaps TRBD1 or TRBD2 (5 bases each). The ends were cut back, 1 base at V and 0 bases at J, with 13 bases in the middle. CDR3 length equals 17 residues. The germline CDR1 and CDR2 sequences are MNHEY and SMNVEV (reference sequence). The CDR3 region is CASSLWGGPGSYNEQFF. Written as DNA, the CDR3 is TGTGCCAGCAGTTTATGGGGCGGGCCGGGCTCCTACAATGAGCAGTTCTTC.

The CDR3 here is CASSLNLMQPQHF. The CDR3 DNA is TGTGCCAGCAGCCTTAATTTGATGCAGCCCCAGCATTTT. This chain joins TRBV7-3 and TRBJ1-5; D not resolved. The CDR3 is 13 residues long. V lost 5 bases and J 7 bases, leaving 12 bases between the germline ends. In germline, CDR1 is SGHTA, CDR2 FQGTGA.

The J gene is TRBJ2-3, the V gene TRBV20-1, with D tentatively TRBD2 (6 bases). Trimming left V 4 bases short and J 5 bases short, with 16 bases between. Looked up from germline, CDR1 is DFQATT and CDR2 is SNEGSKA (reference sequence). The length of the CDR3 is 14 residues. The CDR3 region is CSATRLSGGDTQYF. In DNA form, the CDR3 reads TGCAGTGCTACCCGACTTAGCGGCGGAGATACGCAGTATTTT.

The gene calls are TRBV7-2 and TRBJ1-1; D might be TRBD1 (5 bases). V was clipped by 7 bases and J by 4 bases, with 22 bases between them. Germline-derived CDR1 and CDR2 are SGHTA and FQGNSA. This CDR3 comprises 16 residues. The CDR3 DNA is TGTGCCAGCAACGATCCCTCGGGGGGGGGGGGCACTGAAGCTTTCTTT. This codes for CASNDPSGGGGTEAFF.

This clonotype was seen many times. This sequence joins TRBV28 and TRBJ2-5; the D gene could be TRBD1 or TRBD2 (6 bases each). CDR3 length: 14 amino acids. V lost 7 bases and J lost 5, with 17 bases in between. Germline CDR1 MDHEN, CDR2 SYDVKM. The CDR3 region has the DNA TGTGCCAGCATCTCACACGGGGGCCTCGAGACCCAGTACTTC. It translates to CASISHGGLETQYF.

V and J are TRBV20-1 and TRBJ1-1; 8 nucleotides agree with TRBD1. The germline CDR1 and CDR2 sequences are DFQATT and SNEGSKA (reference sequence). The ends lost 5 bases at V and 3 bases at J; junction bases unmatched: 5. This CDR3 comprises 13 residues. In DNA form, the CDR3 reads TGCAGTGCTGACAGGGGATCGGACACTGAAGCTTTCTTT. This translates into CSADRGSDTEAFF.

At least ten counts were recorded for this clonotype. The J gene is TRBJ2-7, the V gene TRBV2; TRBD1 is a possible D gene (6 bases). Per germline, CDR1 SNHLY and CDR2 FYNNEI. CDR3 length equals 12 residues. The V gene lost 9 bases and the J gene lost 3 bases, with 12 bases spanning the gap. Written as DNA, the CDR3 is TGTGCCAGTTACAGGGTCTTCTACGAGCAGTACTTC. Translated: CASYRVFYEQYF.

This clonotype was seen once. The CDR3, as DNA: TGCGCCAGCAGCCAAGGGACAGGGCGATATGGCTACACCTTC. Protein: CASSQGTGRYGYTF. V and J are TRBV4-1 and TRBJ1-2, with 8 bases that match TRBD1. This CDR3 comprises 14 residues. V shed 1 base, J shed 5 bases, and the junction held 3 bases outside the gene matches. Per the germline V gene, CDR1 is MGHRA and CDR2 is YSYEKL.

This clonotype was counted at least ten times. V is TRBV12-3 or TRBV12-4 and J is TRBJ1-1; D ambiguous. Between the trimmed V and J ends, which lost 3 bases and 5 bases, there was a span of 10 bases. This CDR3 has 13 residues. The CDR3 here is CASSFREGTEAFF. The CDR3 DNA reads TGTGCCAGCAGTTTTCGAGAGGGAACTGAAGCTTTCTTT.

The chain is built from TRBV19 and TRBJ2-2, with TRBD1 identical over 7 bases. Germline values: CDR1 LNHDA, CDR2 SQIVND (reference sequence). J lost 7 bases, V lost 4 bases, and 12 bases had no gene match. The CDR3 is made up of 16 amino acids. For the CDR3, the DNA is TGTGCCAGTAGTAGACACCCGACAGGGCTAGGCGGGGAGCTGTTTTTT. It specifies CASSRHPTGLGGELFF.